This note documents a single T cell receptor (beta chain) sequence. Its specificity is not known. Germline is not matched at one junction end, which may reflect a read error. This table comes from immunoSEQ multiplex PCR, and its TCRdb copy is limited to in-frame clones, with some not included. Among roughly 60,000 clones listed, under 75% were seen once. Sequencing followed a ViraFEST assay step that expanded antigen-specific CD4+ T cells with viral peptide pools. CD4+ T cell isolation took place after 10 days of culture. Vaccinated participants had no history of SARS-CoV-2 infection and tested negative for nucleocapsid antibodies. A few million PBMC were seeded per well and grown in the presence of roughly 9.3 IU/ml IL-2 and around 10 ug/ml peptides. This entry belongs to a study of vaccination effects on CD4 cells after COVID-19. Findings and limits, study-wide: There were few convalescent patients in the study and no early post-infection timepoints.

Germline V gives CDR1 MRHNA, CDR2 SNTAGT. The CDR3 extends over 15 amino acids. Sequencing used CD4+ T cells from PBMCs cultured with SARS-CoV-2 spike peptides, obtained before COVID-19 vaccination. This receptor was identified in a human donor who received a COVID-19 vaccine. The V call is TRBV6-4, the J call TRBJ2-3; possible D gene TRBD2, 5 bases. The CDR3 sequence is CTSSDRWGATDTQYF. The CDR3 coding sequence is TGTACCAGCAGTGACCGTTGGGGAGCGACAGATACGCAGTATTTT.